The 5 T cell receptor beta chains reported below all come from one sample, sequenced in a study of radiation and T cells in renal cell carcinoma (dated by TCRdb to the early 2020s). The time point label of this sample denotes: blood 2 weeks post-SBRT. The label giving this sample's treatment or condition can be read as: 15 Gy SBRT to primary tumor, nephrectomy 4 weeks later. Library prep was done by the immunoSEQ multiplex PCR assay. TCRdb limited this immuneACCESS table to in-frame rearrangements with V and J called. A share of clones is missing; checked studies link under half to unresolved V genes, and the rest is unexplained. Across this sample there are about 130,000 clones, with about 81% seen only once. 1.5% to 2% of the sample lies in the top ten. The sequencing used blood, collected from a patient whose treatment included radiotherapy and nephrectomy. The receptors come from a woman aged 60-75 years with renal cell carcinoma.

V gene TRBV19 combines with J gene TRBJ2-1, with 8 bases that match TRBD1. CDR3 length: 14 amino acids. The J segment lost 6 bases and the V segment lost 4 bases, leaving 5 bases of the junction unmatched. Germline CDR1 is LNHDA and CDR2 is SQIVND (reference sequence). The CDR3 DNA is TGTGCCAGTAGTAACCAGGGGGCGCGCAATGAGCAGTTCTTC. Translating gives CASSNQGARNEQFF.

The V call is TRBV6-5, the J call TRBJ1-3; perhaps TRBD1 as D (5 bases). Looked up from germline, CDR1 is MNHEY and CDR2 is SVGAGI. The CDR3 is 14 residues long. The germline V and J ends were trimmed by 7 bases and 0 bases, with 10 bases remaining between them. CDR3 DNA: TGTGCCAGCAAAGAACAGGTCTCTGGAAACACCATATATTTT. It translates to CASKEQVSGNTIYF.

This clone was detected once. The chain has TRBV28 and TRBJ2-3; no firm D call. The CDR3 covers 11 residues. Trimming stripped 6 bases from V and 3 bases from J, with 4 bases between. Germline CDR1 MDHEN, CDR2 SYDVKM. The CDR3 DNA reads TGTGCCAGCAGCGATACAGATACGCAGTATTTT. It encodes CASSDTDTQYF.

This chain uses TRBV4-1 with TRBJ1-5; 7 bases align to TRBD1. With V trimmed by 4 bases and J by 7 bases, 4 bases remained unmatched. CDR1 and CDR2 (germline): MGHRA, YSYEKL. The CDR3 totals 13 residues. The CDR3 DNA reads TGCGCCAGCAGCCCAGGAGGGGGCCAGCCCCAGCATTTT. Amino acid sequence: CASSPGGGQPQHF.

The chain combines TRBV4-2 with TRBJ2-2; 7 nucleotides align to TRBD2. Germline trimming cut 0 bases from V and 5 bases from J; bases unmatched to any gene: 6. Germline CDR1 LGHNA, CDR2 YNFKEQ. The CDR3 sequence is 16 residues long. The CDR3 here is CASSQEGGRSTGELFF. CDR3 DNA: TGTGCCAGCAGCCAAGAGGGCGGGAGATCTACCGGGGAGCTGTTTTTT.